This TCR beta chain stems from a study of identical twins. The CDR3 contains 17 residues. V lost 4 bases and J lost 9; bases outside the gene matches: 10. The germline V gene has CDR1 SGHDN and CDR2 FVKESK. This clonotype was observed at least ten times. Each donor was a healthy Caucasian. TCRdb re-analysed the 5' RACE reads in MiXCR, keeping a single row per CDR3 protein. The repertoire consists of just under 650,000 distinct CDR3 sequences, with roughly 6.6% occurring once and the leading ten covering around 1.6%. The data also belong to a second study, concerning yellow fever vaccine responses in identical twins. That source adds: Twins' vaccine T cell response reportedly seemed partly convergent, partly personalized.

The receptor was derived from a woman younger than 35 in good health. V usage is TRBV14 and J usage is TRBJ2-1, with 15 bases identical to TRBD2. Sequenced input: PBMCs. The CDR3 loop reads CASSRGLAGGILGEQFF. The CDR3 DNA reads TGTGCCAGCAGCCGAGGACTAGCGGGAGGGATATTGGGTGAGCAGTTCTTC.